This TCR beta chain was recovered during a study of cytomegalovirus exposure and HLA in healthy donors. At the level of the study: Earlier work reported 110 million or so unique TCR beta sequences from 180 million or so T cells. Roughly 85 million unique TCRs from HLA-typed donors made up an early data release.

A multiplex PCR was run with 60 Vbeta primers and 13 Jbeta primers. Using immunoSEQ multiplex PCR, the repertoire was profiled, and TCRdb retains in-frame clones only, with some absent. The sample contains about 160,000 clones, 65% to 80% of which appear only once. From germline, CDR1 is MNHNS and CDR2 SASEGT. The CDR3 spans 15 residues. V gave up 3 bases and J gave up 6 bases; unmatched junction bases: 6. The sample comprised PBMCs. The source is a man between 18 and 35 years old in good health and CMV-seropositive. V usage is TRBV6-1 and J usage is TRBJ2-2, with 8 bases identical to TRBD2. The CDR3 protein is CASSDGGAWPGELFF. For the CDR3, the DNA is TGTGCCAGCAGTGACGGGGGGGCGTGGCCCGGGGAGCTGTTTTTT.